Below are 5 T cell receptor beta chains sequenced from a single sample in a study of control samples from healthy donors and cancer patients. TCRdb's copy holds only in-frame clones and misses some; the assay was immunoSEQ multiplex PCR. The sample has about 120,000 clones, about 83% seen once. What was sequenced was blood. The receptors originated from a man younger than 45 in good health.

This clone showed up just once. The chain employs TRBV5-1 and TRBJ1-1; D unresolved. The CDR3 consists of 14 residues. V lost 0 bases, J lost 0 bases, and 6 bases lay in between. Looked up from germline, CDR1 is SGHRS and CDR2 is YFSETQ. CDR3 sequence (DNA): TGCGCCAGCAGCTTGGATTGGGTGAACACTGAAGCTTTCTTT. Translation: CASSLDWVNTEAFF.

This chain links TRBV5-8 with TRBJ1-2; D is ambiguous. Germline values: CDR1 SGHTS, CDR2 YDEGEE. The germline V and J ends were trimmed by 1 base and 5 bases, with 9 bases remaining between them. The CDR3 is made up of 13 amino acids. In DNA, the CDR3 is TGTGCCAGCAGCTTGATTGGCACTTATGGCTACACCTTC. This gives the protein CASSLIGTYGYTF.

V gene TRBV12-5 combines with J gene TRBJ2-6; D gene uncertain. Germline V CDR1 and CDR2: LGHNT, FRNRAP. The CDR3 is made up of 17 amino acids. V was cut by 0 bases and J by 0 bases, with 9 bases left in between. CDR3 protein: CASGLVPSHSGANVLTF. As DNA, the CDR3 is TGTGCTAGTGGTTTGGTACCCTCACACTCTGGGGCCAACGTCCTGACTTTC.

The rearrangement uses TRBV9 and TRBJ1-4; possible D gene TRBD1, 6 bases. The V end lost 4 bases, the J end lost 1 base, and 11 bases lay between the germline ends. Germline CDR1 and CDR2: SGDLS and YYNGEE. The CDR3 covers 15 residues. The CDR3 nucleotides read TGTGCCAGCAGCCCACCAGGGGTAACTAATGAAAAACTGTTTTTT. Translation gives CASSPPGVTNEKLFF.

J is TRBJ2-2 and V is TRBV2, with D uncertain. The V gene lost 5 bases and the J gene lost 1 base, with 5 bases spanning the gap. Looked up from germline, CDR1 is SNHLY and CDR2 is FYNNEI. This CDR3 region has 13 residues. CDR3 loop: CASSWLNTGELFF. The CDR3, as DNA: TGTGCCAGCAGTTGGCTGAACACCGGGGAGCTGTTTTTT. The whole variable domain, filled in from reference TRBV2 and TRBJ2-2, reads EPEVTQTPSHQVTQMGQEVILRCVPISNHLYFYWYRQILGQKVEFLVSFYNNEISEKSEIFDDQFSVERPDGSNFTLKIRSTKLEDSAMYFCASSWLNTGELFFGEGSRLTVL.